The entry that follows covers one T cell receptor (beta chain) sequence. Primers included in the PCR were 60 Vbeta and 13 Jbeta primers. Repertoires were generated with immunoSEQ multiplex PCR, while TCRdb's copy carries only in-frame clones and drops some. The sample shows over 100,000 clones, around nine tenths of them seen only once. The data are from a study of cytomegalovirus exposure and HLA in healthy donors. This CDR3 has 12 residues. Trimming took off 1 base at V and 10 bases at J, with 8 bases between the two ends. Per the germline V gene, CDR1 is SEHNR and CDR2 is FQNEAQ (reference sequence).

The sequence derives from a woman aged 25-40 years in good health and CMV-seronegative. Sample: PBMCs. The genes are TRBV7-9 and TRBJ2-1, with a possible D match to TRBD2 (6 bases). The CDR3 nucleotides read TGTGCCAGCAGCTTAGTTGGGGGGGAGCAGTTCTTC. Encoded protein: CASSLVGGEQFF.